The present T cell receptor beta chain was sequenced within a study of T cell repertoires in cytomegalovirus infection. Study-wide context: Indications of both CMV infection and matching HLA type were provided by public TCR beta signatures.

The germline V gene encodes CDR1 SGHDT and CDR2 YYEEEE. Deletions cut 0 bases from V and 4 bases from J, with 11 bases between. The CDR3 runs to 14 residues. TCRdb independently ran MiXCR on the reads; one entry per CDR3 protein. The table lists roughly 640,000 distinct CDR3 sequences, about 24% of them singletons. This clonotype was detected a few times. The antigen is unknown. Whole-study results and caveats: The response measured ex vivo was dominated by TCR beta clonotypes (HLA-C-restricted and CMV-specific). There were carriers of CMV plus the relevant HLA, and cumulative public TCR beta family frequency identified them.

The rearrangement uses TRBV5-6 and TRBJ2-7; D gene unclear. The sequencing sample was made of CD8+ T cells from PBMCs. The TCR comes from a human donor in good health (CMV status not recorded). Some clones in this sample may be carry-over from other donors' samples. The chain's CDR3 is CASSLGWGIYEQYF. The CDR3 bases are TGTGCCAGCAGCTTGGGATGGGGTATTTACGAGCAGTACTTC.